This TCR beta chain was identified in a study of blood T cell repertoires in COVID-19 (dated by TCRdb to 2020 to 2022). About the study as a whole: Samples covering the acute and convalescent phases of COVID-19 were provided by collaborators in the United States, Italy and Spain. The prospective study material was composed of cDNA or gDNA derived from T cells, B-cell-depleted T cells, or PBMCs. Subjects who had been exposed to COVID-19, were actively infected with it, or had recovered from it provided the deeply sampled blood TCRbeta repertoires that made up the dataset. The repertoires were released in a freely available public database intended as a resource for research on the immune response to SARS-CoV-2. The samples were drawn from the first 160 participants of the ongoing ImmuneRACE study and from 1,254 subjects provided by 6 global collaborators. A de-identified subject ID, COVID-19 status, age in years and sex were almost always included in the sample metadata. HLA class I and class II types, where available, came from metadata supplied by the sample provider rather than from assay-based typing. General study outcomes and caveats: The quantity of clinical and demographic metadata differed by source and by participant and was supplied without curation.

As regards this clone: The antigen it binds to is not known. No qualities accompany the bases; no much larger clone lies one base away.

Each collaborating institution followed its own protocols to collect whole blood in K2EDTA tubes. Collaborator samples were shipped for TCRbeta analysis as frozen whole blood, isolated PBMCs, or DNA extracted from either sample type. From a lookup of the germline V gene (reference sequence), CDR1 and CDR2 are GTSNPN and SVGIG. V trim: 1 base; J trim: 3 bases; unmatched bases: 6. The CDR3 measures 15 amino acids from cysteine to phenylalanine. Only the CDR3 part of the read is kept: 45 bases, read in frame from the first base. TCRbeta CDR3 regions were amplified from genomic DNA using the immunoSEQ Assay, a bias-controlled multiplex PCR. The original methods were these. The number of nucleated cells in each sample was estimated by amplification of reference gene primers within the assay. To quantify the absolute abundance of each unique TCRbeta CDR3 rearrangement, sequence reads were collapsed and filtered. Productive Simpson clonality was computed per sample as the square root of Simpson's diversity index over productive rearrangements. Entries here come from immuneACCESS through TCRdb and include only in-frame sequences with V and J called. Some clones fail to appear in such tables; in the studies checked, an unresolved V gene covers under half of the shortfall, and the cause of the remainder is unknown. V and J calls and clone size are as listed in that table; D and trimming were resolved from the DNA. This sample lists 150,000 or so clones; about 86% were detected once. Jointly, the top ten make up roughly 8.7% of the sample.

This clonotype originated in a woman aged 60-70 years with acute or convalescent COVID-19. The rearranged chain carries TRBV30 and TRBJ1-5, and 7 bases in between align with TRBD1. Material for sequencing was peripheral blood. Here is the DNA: TGTGCCTGGAGTGCAATACAGGGGTCCAATCAGCCCCAGCATTTT. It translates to CAWSAIQGSNQPQHF.